The rows below give T cell receptor beta chains drawn from one sample of a study of T cells in Graves' hyperthyroidism and ophthalmopathy. A single record per CDR3 protein comes from TCRdb applying MiXCR to the multiplex PCR reads. The sample holds some 650,000 distinct CDR3 sequences; about a sixth are singletons and the top ten take roughly 3%. Source material: blood. The receptor set was obtained from a woman aged 40 to 55 with Graves' ophthalmopathy. CDR3s include the opening cysteine and the closing phenylalanine or tryptophan. The D gene is left open where the match is weak. The size field is filled for only some rows; it gives once, few, many or a size class.

.,TRBV2,.,TRBJ2-1,16,CASNNDRLSSYNEQFF,TGTGCCAGCAATAACGACAGGCTGAGCTCCTACAATGAGCAGTTCTTC
many,TRBV12-3/TRBV12-4,TRBD1,TRBJ1-1,16,CASSSTDRGPYTEAFF,TGTGCCAGCAGTTCGACGGACAGGGGGCCTTACACTGAAGCTTTCTTT
.,TRBV4-1,.,TRBJ1-2,16,CASSQGGQRANYGYTF,TGCGCCAGCAGCCAAGGAGGACAGAGAGCTAACTATGGCTACACCTTC
.,TRBV25-1,.,TRBJ1-3,15,CASSGPGFSGNTIYF,TGTGCCAGCAGTGGGCCCGGGTTTTCTGGAAACACCATATATTTT
few,TRBV11-2,.,TRBJ1-3,11,CASSLAPPIYF,TGTGCCAGCAGCTTAGCCCCCCCCATATATTTT
few,TRBV28,TRBD1,TRBJ2-6,19,CASRTTGTGGFSGANVLTF,TGTGCCAGCAGAACAACCGGGACAGGGGGGTTTTCTGGGGCCAACGTCCTGACTTTC
many,TRBV18,TRBD1,TRBJ2-3,15,CASSPTGPSTDTQYF,TGTGCCAGCTCACCGACAGGGCCTAGCACAGATACGCAGTATTTT
many,TRBV12-3/TRBV12-4,.,TRBJ2-7,13,CASTPSHSYEQYF,TGTGCCAGTACCCCGTCCCACTCCTACGAGCAGTACTTC
many,TRBV3-1,.,TRBJ2-2,13,CASSHGSSGELFF,TGTGCCAGCAGCCATGGGTCATCCGGGGAGCTGTTTTTT
many,TRBV18,.,TRBJ2-5,15,CASSQSVGTGETQYF,TGTGCCAGCTCGCAATCCGTTGGGACGGGCGAGACCCAGTACTTC
.,TRBV6-1,.,TRBJ2-3,14,CASGPTGRADTQYF,TGTGCCAGCGGGCCGACAGGGAGGGCAGATACGCAGTATTTT
.,TRBV27,TRBD1,TRBJ1-4,14,CASSSGQAYEKLFF,TGTGCCAGCAGTTCGGGACAGGCCTATGAAAAACTGTTTTTT
.,TRBV19,.,TRBJ2-3,14,CASNLGASTDTQYF,TGTGCCAGTAATTTGGGAGCTAGCACAGATACGCAGTATTTT
many,TRBV6-1,TRBD2,TRBJ2-5,15,CASSRRGGAQETQYF,TGTGCCAGCAGTCGGCGGGGGGGAGCACAAGAGACCCAGTACTTC
many,TRBV20-1,.,TRBJ2-7,13,CSAMDSRVDEQYF,TGCAGTGCCATGGACAGCCGGGTCGACGAGCAGTACTTC
.,TRBV7-9,.,TRBJ1-1,14,CASTPGGLVTEAFF,TGTGCCAGCACCCCGGGGGGGCTTGTAACTGAAGCTTTCTTT
.,TRBV2,TRBD2,TRBJ2-7,15,CASSEVGLANYEQYF,TGTGCCAGCAGCGAAGTGGGACTAGCGAACTACGAGCAGTACTTC
many,TRBV20-1,TRBD2,TRBJ2-1,15,CSANPGLAGYNEQFF,TGCAGTGCTAACCCCGGACTAGCGGGATACAATGAGCAGTTCTTC
few,TRBV2,.,TRBJ2-7,13,CASRRGPGLEQYF,TGTGCCAGCAGAAGGGGCCCAGGACTCGAGCAGTACTTC
many,TRBV6-1,TRBD1,TRBJ2-2,15,CASRRTGTDTGELFF,TGTGCCAGCCGGAGGACAGGGACAGACACCGGGGAGCTGTTTTTT
many,TRBV6-2/TRBV6-3,TRBD1,TRBJ1-5,14,CASNMGQGIQPQHF,TGTGCCAGCAACATGGGACAGGGGATTCAGCCCCAGCATTTT
many,TRBV13,.,TRBJ1-2,13,CASSSGRVSGYTF,TGTGCCAGCAGCTCGGGCAGGGTTAGTGGCTACACCTTC
few,TRBV7-9,TRBD1,TRBJ1-2,14,CASSFATGTYGYTF,TGTGCCAGCAGCTTCGCGACAGGGACCTATGGCTACACCTTC
few,TRBV28,TRBD1,TRBJ1-2,15,CASRGLPGGSAGYTF,TGTGCCAGCAGGGGGCTGCCAGGGGGATCGGCGGGCTACACCTTC
many,TRBV2,TRBD1,TRBJ2-7,15,CASSEDRQGVYEQYF,TGTGCCAGCAGTGAAGATCGACAGGGGGTCTACGAGCAGTACTTC
many,TRBV2,TRBD1,TRBJ1-2,13,CASSSTGNYGYTF,TGTGCCAGCAGCTCGACAGGGAACTATGGCTACACCTTC
many,TRBV20-1,TRBD2,TRBJ2-5,16,CSARELSGGGGETQYF,TGCAGTGCCAGAGAACTTAGCGGGGGGGGAGGAGAGACCCAGTACTTC
few,TRBV20-1,.,TRBJ2-5,15,CSARDERGFWETQYF,TGCAGTGCTAGAGATGAGAGGGGATTTTGGGAGACCCAGTACTTC
.,TRBV18,.,TRBJ2-1,17,CASSPLGLGSSYNEQFF,TGTGCCAGCTCACCACTCGGACTGGGGAGCTCCTACAATGAGCAGTTCTTC
.,TRBV6-1,.,TRBJ2-5,15,CASSYAGLDQETQYF,TGTGCCAGCAGTTATGCGGGGTTAGATCAAGAGACCCAGTACTTC
few,TRBV5-1,.,TRBJ2-1,14,CASSPEHSYNEQFF,TGCGCCAGCAGCCCTGAGCACTCCTACAATGAGCAGTTCTTC
many,TRBV6-1,TRBD1,TRBJ2-5,14,CASSAGQGVPSQYF,TGTGCCAGCAGTGCCGGACAGGGGGTCCCGTCCCAGTACTTC
many,TRBV12-3/TRBV12-4,TRBD1,TRBJ1-6,16,CASSFGGTGGSSPLHF,TGTGCCAGCAGTTTCGGAGGGACAGGGGGCTCTTCACCCCTCCACTTT
many,TRBV6-2/TRBV6-3,.,TRBJ2-2,15,CASSYPRLSTGELFF,TGTGCCAGCAGTTACCCCCGACTGTCTACCGGGGAGCTGTTTTTT